Listed below are T cell receptor beta chains from one sample, sequenced in a study of radiotherapy plus CTLA-4 blockade in lung cancer. The assay was immunoSEQ multiplex PCR, and TCRdb's table has in-frame clones only and misses some. The table has over 95,000 clones, 60% to 75% seen once. Material: peripheral blood, obtained from a patient treated with radiotherapy plus ipilimumab. Source of these receptors: a human donor with non-small cell lung cancer who had a partial response to radiotherapy plus ipilimumab. Some clones in this sample may be carry-over from other donors' samples. Each CDR3 is given with its conserved first and last residue. A D gene is named only where the DNA matches it firmly. Part of the rows lack a size; the others show once, few, many or a class for expanded clones.

size: .; D: TRBD2; J: TRBJ2-5; V: TRBV7-8; DNA: TGTGCCAGCAGCTGGACTAGTTTCAGGGAGACCCAGTACTTC; CDR3: CASSWTSFRETQYF
size: .; D: .; J: TRBJ2-7; V: TRBV28; DNA: TGTGCCAGCAGCCCTCCCGACAGGTCCTACGAGCAGTACTTC; CDR3: CASSPPDRSYEQYF
size: once; D: .; J: TRBJ2-2; V: TRBV5-1; DNA: TGCGCCAGCAGCTTGGTGCAGGGGAGCAGGGAGCTGTTTTTT; CDR3: CASSLVQGSRELFF
size: .; D: .; J: TRBJ2-7; V: TRBV5-5; DNA: TGTGCCAGCAGCTTGGACGGGACCTACGAGCAGTACTTC; CDR3: CASSLDGTYEQYF
size: .; D: TRBD1; J: TRBJ1-2; V: TRBV28; DNA: TGTGCCAGCAAGTTCCTGGGGCAGGGGGAGTATGGCTACACCTTC; CDR3: CASKFLGQGEYGYTF
size: .; D: .; J: TRBJ1-4; V: TRBV7-2; DNA: TGTGCCAGCACCCTGGGGGCACACGTAATTAATGAAAAACTGTTTTTT; CDR3: CASTLGAHVINEKLFF
size: .; D: TRBD1; J: TRBJ2-7; V: TRBV28; DNA: TGTGCCAGCGACAGGGGAAAGGCCTACGAGCAGTACTTC; CDR3: CASDRGKAYEQYF
size: few; D: TRBD2; J: TRBJ2-1; V: TRBV7-2; DNA: TGTGCCGGGACTAGCGTCGGGCAGTTCTTC; CDR3: CAGTSVGQFF
size: .; D: .; J: TRBJ2-2; V: TRBV2; DNA: TGTGCCAGCAGTGAATTAGGACTAACGAACACCGGGGAGCTGTTTTTT; CDR3: CASSELGLTNTGELFF
size: .; D: .; J: TRBJ1-2; V: TRBV5-1; DNA: TGCGCCAGCAGCTTCGGATGGGGACTGGATAACTATGGCTACACCTTC; CDR3: CASSFGWGLDNYGYTF
size: .; D: TRBD2; J: TRBJ2-1; V: TRBV11-2; DNA: TGTGCCAGCAGCTTATTCGCCGGGGGGTTGGGTGAGCAGTTCTTC; CDR3: CASSLFAGGLGEQFF
size: few; D: .; J: TRBJ2-7; V: TRBV4-2; DNA: TGTGCCAGCAGCCCCCCAGGGTATCGCTACGAGCAGTACTTC; CDR3: CASSPPGYRYEQYF
size: .; D: TRBD1; J: TRBJ1-3; V: TRBV6-1; DNA: TGTGCCAGCAGGTTGGACAGGGCCAGAAACACCATATATTTT; CDR3: CASRLDRARNTIYF
size: .; D: .; J: TRBJ2-4; V: TRBV5-1; DNA: TGCGCCAGCAGCGTCGACATGCCCCCTTACATTCAGTACTTC; CDR3: CASSVDMPPYIQYF
size: .; D: .; J: TRBJ2-7; V: TRBV30; DNA: TGTGCCTGGAGTGCCAGCGTCGGCGAGCAGTACTTC; CDR3: CAWSASVGEQYF
size: .; D: .; J: TRBJ2-5; V: TRBV19; DNA: TGTGCCAGTAGTTCCCCGCCGGTTCAAGAGACCCAGTACTTC; CDR3: CASSSPPVQETQYF
size: .; D: TRBD1; J: TRBJ1-6; V: TRBV19; DNA: TGTGCCAGTAGATCGGACAGGGAGGATTTACCCCTCCACTTT; CDR3: CASRSDREDLPLHF
size: .; D: .; J: TRBJ2-3; V: TRBV5-1; DNA: TGCGCCAGCAGCCGGCCGGGGGACAGAGGCACAGATACGCAGTATTTT; CDR3: CASSRPGDRGTDTQYF
size: .; D: TRBD1; J: TRBJ2-7; V: TRBV28; DNA: TGTGCCAGCAGTTTGTTCGGGACAGGCCACGAGCAGTACTTC; CDR3: CASSLFGTGHEQYF
size: once; D: TRBD1; J: TRBJ2-7; V: TRBV7-9; DNA: TGTGCCAGCAGTTCGGACAGGGGGCTTTACGAGCAGTACTTC; CDR3: CASSSDRGLYEQYF
size: few; D: .; J: TRBJ2-7; V: TRBV6-5; DNA: TGTGCCAGCAGTTACGGCGGATCCCGTGGTGGGTACGAGCAGTACTTC; CDR3: CASSYGGSRGGYEQYF
size: once; D: .; J: TRBJ1-5; V: TRBV6-1; DNA: TGTGCCAGCAGTCCCCGGGACAATCAGCCCCAGCATTTT; CDR3: CASSPRDNQPQHF
size: .; D: TRBD1; J: TRBJ2-5; V: TRBV6-6; DNA: TGTGCCAGCAGCAGGGGGCGGGAGACCCAGTACTTC; CDR3: CASSRGRETQYF
size: .; D: .; J: TRBJ1-6; V: TRBV7-6; DNA: TGTGCCAGCAGCTCGACACCAAGCTCCTATAATTCACCCCTCCACTTT; CDR3: CASSSTPSSYNSPLHF
size: once; D: TRBD1; J: TRBJ2-3; V: TRBV5-4; DNA: TGTGCCAGCAGCCAAGGGGGCAGACAGGGTACAGATACGCAGTATTTT; CDR3: CASSQGGRQGTDTQYF
size: once; D: TRBD2; J: TRBJ2-1; V: TRBV2; DNA: TGTGCCAGCAGTGGCGGGAGGGCCGGGAATGAGCAGTTCTTC; CDR3: CASSGGRAGNEQFF
size: .; D: TRBD2; J: TRBJ2-7; V: TRBV2; DNA: TGTGCCAGCAGCGCTAGCGGGATGGAAGAGCAGTACTTC; CDR3: CASSASGMEEQYF
size: .; D: TRBD2; J: TRBJ2-1; V: TRBV7-9; DNA: TGTGCCAGCAGCTTCTCCGGGAGGGATGAGCAGTTCTTC; CDR3: CASSFSGRDEQFF
size: .; D: .; J: TRBJ1-5; V: TRBV6-5; DNA: TGTGCCAGCAGTCCACAGGGAGAAGGAGGTCAGCCCCAGCATTTT; CDR3: CASSPQGEGGQPQHF